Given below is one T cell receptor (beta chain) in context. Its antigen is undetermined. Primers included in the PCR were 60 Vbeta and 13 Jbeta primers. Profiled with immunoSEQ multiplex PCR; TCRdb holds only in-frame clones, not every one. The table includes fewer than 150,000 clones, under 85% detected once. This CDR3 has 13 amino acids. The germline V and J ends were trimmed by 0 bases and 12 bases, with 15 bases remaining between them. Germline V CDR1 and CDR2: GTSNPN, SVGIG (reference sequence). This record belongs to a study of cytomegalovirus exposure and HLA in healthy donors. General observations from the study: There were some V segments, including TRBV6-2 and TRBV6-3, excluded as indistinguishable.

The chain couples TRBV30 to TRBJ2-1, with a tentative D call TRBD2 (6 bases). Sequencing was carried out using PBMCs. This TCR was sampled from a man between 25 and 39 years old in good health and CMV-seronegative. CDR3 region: CAWSVGEDMRQFF. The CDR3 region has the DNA TGTGCCTGGAGTGTAGGGGAGGACATGCGGCAGTTCTTC.